This TCR beta chain was retrieved from a study of blood T cell repertoires in COVID-19. About the study: COVID-19 samples from acute and convalescent phases originated in the United States, Italy and Spain. PBMCs, B-cell-depleted T cells, or T cells provided the cDNA or gDNA that made up the material.

In the original analysis: Nucleated cell number was recorded as an estimate derived from reference gene primer amplification. The protocol was immunoSEQ multiplex PCR, while the TCRdb copy is restricted to in-frame clones and leaves out a portion. The V and J calls and clone size are taken from that table; D and trimming were inferred from the DNA. The data show about 210,000 clones, with around 81% seen just once and approximately 0.99% held by the top ten. Those enrolled in Seattle joined during active infection and were followed longitudinally afterward. The CDR3 covers 14 residues. The germline V gene has CDR1 SGHTA and CDR2 FQGNSA. Trimming took 0 bases from V and 7 from J, leaving 7 bases between them.

This sequence originates from a man in his 60s with COVID-19, enrolled during active disease. The chain links TRBV7-2 to TRBJ1-6; no firm D call. The sequenced sample was peripheral blood. The CDR3 DNA follows: TGTGCCAGCAGCTTAGCCCCCCAGAATTCACCCCTCCACTTT. Encoded protein: CASSLAPQNSPLHF.